A single sample is the source of the 23 T cell receptor beta chains below, sequenced in a study of cytomegalovirus exposure and HLA in healthy donors. 60 Vbeta and 13 Jbeta primers were used in PCR. Sequenced by immunoSEQ multiplex PCR; TCRdb stores in-frame clones only, minus some. Altogether about 86,000 clones are present, roughly 80% being singletons, with the ten largest covering around 6.4%. The sample was PBMCs. The receptors come from a woman in her forties or fifties in good health and CMV-seropositive.

The chain carries TRBV5-6 and TRBJ1-2, with D maybe TRBD1 (5 bases). V dropped 0 bases and J dropped 7 bases, with 10 bases sitting between them. CDR1 is SGHDT, CDR2 YYEEEE, per germline. The CDR3 has 13 amino acids. DNA of the CDR3: TGTGCCAGCAGCTTGGCAGGGCGGGGTGGCTACACCTTC. Translation gives CASSLAGRGGYTF.

This clone was counted between two and nine times. The rearrangement uses TRBV11-2 and TRBJ2-5; TRBD1 matches 9 bases. CDR3 length: 16 residues. Trimming at V came to 1 base and at J to 5 bases, leaving 8 bases not matched to a gene. Per the germline V gene, CDR1 is SGHAT and CDR2 is FQNNGV. The CDR3 DNA follows: TGTGCCAGCAGCTTAGGACGACAGGGGGTGCGGGAGACCCAGTACTTC. Its protein is CASSLGRQGVRETQYF. Complete variable domain (other parts from reference TRBV11-2 and TRBJ2-5): EAGVAQSPRYKIIEKRQSVAFWCNPISGHATLYWYQQILGQGPKLLIQFQNNGVVDDSQLPKDRFSAERLKGVDSTLKIQPAKLEDSAVYLCASSLGRQGVRETQYFGPGTRLLVL.

This clone was observed a single time. The CDR3 DNA follows: TGCGCCAGCAGCCAAGATGGGGGCGCCATACCGAAGCCCCAGCATTTT. This sequence encodes CASSQDGGAIPKPQHF. This chain uses TRBV4-1 with TRBJ1-5, with TRBD1 as a possible D gene (6 bases). Germline CDR1 is MGHRA and CDR2 is YSYEKL. With 0 bases removed from V and 8 bases from J, the gap between germline ends came to 17 bases. The CDR3 covers 16 residues.

The chain joins TRBV28 to TRBJ2-2; tentatively, D is TRBD1 (6 bases). Per the germline V gene, CDR1 is MDHEN and CDR2 is SYDVKM. This CDR3 contains 16 residues. The V gene lost 11 bases and the J gene lost 5 bases, with 24 bases spanning the gap. In DNA, the CDR3 is TGTGCCCTAAACTCGTGGGGACACGGGTCTACCGGGGAGCTGTTTTTT. This codes for CALNSWGHGSTGELFF.

Only a few counts were recorded for this clone. This chain links TRBV29-1 with TRBJ2-1, with TRBD1 matching over 9 bases. CDR3 size: 13 residues. Germline V lookup: CDR1 SQVTM, CDR2 ANQGSEA. Unmatched junction bases numbered 10, after V lost 7 bases and J lost 9 bases. The CDR3 is CSASDRGSIEQFF. CDR3 in DNA: TGCAGCGCTTCGGACAGGGGTTCTATTGAGCAGTTCTTC.

The chain combines TRBV9 with TRBJ1-5, with D uncertain. The CDR3 is 14 amino acids. The V end lost 0 bases, the J end lost 5 bases, and 9 bases lay between the germline ends. CDR1 is SGDLS, CDR2 YYNGEE, per germline. The CDR3 reads CASSVDLADQPQHF. The CDR3 nucleotides read TGTGCCAGCAGCGTAGATTTAGCGGATCAGCCCCAGCATTTT.

V usage is TRBV9 and J usage is TRBJ2-1; 8 bases are shared with TRBD2. V dropped 1 base and J dropped 7; count of bases not matched to a gene: 10. The CDR3 covers 16 residues. Germline values: CDR1 SGDLS, CDR2 YYNGEE. The CDR3 spells CASSVSRAGDRNEQFF. The CDR3 region has the DNA TGTGCCAGCAGCGTAAGTCGAGCGGGAGATAGGAATGAGCAGTTCTTC.

On this clone: The junction differs from germline at one of its ends, possibly a read error. The rearrangement links TRBV7-7 to TRBJ2-7, with 9 bases identical to TRBD1. Per germline, CDR1 SSHAT and CDR2 FNYEAQ (reference sequence). There are 13 residues in the CDR3. CDR3 loop: CASSFGQGSEQYF. CDR3 bases: TGTGCTAGCAGCTTCGGACAGGGGTCCGAGCAGTACTTC. The full variable domain, completed using reference TRBV7-7 and TRBJ2-7, is GAGVSQSPRYKVTKRGQDVTLRCDPISSHATLYWYQQALGQGPEFLTYFNYEAQPDKSGLPSDRFSAERPEGSISTLTIQRTEQRDSAMYRCASSFGQGSEQYFGPGTRLTVT.

The gene calls are TRBV15 and TRBJ2-5, with a possible D match to TRBD1 (6 bases). V gave up 2 bases and J gave up 2 bases, with 9 bases separating them. The length of the CDR3 is 14 residues. Germline V CDR1 and CDR2: LNHNV, YYDKDF (reference sequence). DNA of the CDR3: TGTGCCACCAGCAGAAAAACAGGGCAAGAGACCCAGTACTTC. It codes for CATSRKTGQETQYF. Full variable domain (outside the CDR3, taken from reference TRBV15 and TRBJ2-5): DAMVIQNPRYQVTQFGKPVTLSCSQTLNHNVMYWYQQKSSQAPKLLFHYYDKDFNNEADTPDNFQSRRPNTSFCFLDIRSPGLGDTAMYLCATSRKTGQETQYFGPGTRLLVL.

V is TRBV7-9 and J is TRBJ2-1, with 7 bases identical to TRBD2. In germline, CDR1 is SEHNR, CDR2 FQNEAQ (reference sequence). The CDR3 loop spans 17 amino acids. Germline trimming cut 8 bases from V and 3 bases from J; bases unmatched to any gene: 16. CDR3 amino acids: CASPPVSGKRYYNEQFF. CDR3 nucleotide sequence: TGTGCCAGCCCCCCGGTCAGCGGGAAGAGATACTACAATGAGCAGTTCTTC.

V and J are TRBV10-2 and TRBJ2-7; 7 bases are shared with TRBD2. Germline assignment: CDR1 WSHSY and CDR2 SAAADI. After removal of 7 bases from V and 3 bases from J, the junction contained 6 bases not matched to a gene. The CDR3 runs to 13 residues. The CDR3 coding sequence is TGCGCCAGCAAGGACGGGAGGATCTACGAGCAGTACTTC. Amino acids: CASKDGRIYEQYF.

V and J are TRBV7-8 and TRBJ2-1; 8 bases are a match to TRBD2. In germline, CDR1 is SGHVS, CDR2 FQNEAQ. The length of the CDR3 is 16 residues. The V segment lost 4 bases and the J segment 3 bases; nucleotides outside the gene matches: 8. In DNA, the CDR3 is TGTGCCAGCAGCTGGGGACTAGGGGGAAGCTACAATGAGCAGTTCTTC. It translates to CASSWGLGGSYNEQFF.

This clone occurred once. The gene calls are TRBV2 and TRBJ1-5; 12 bases are shared with TRBD1. Germline values: CDR1 SNHLY, CDR2 FYNNEI. The V segment lost 6 bases and the J segment 3 bases; nucleotides outside the gene matches: 6. This CDR3 has 16 residues. The CDR3 DNA reads as TGTGCCAGCAGCGGGACAGGGGGCTGGAACAATCAGCCCCAGCATTTT. Protein sequence: CASSGTGGWNNQPQHF.

This chain uses TRBV5-6 with TRBJ1-1; maybe TRBD1 (5 bases). Trimming cost V 6 bases and J 1 base, with 16 bases left between them. Looked up from germline, CDR1 is SGHDT and CDR2 is YYEEEE. The CDR3 sequence is 15 residues long. The chain's CDR3 is CASNSPSGKNTEAFF. The CDR3 coding sequence is TGTGCCAGCAACTCCCCGTCAGGGAAGAACACTGAAGCTTTCTTT.

In regard to this clone: A junction boundary mismatches the germline segment, possibly from a read error. The chain has TRBV9 and TRBJ2-7, with D perhaps TRBD2 (6 bases). CDR3 length equals 15 residues. Germline V gives CDR1 SGDLS, CDR2 YYNGEE. This CDR3 reads CACSAGGAGSVEQYF. The DNA of the CDR3 is TGTGCCTGCAGCGCCGGCGGGGCCGGATCGGTCGAGCAGTACTTC.

The chain recombines TRBV29-1 with TRBJ2-7, with TRBD1 matching over 8 bases. Per the germline V gene, CDR1 is SQVTM and CDR2 is ANQGSEA. The CDR3 loop spans 13 amino acids. V shed 7 bases and J 4 bases; nucleotides not matched to a gene: 9. CDR3 amino acids: CSASGQGAYEQYF. CDR3 nucleotide sequence: TGCAGCGCCTCAGGGCAGGGGGCATACGAGCAGTACTTC.

The chain combines TRBV5-1 with TRBJ2-7; D is perhaps TRBD1 (6 bases). Per the germline V gene, CDR1 is SGHRS and CDR2 is YFSETQ. CDR3 length equals 15 residues. V gave up 0 bases and J gave up 0 bases, with 10 bases separating them. CDR3 in amino acids: CASSLGHRDSYEQYF. The DNA for the CDR3 is TGCGCCAGCAGCTTGGGTCACAGGGACTCCTACGAGCAGTACTTC.

The gene calls are TRBV9 and TRBJ1-4; TRBD1 matches 7 bases. Germline lookup yields CDR1 SGDLS and CDR2 YYNGEE. V lost 0 bases and J lost 0; bases outside the gene matches: 2. The CDR3 loop spans 16 amino acids. CDR3 amino acids: CASSVDQGATNEKLFF. The CDR3 region has the DNA TGTGCCAGCAGCGTAGATCAGGGGGCAACTAATGAAAAACTGTTTTTT.

J is TRBJ2-1 and V is TRBV9; 7 bases match TRBD2. CDR3 length: 16 amino acids. V lost 4 bases and J lost 2; bases outside the gene matches: 9. Germline values: CDR1 SGDLS, CDR2 YYNGEE. The CDR3 bases are TGTGCCAGCAGCCCGGCTGGCGGGAGACCCTACAATGAGCAGTTCTTC. Its translation is CASSPAGGRPYNEQFF.

The table lists this clone with a count of one. The chain joins TRBV9 to TRBJ2-3; TRBD2 agrees at 7 bases. V shed 5 bases, J shed 3 bases, and the junction held 6 bases outside the gene matches. Germline lookup yields CDR1 SGDLS and CDR2 YYNGEE. CDR3 size: 14 residues. CDR3 DNA sequence: TGTGCCAGCAGACGGGACTACGAAACAGATACGCAGTATTTT. Translating gives CASRRDYETDTQYF.

This chain uses TRBV6-5 with TRBJ2-7; 7 nucleotides match TRBD2. The CDR3 totals 14 residues. CDR1 is MNHEY and CDR2 is SVGAGI in the germline V gene. V was clipped by 5 bases and J by 2 bases; unmatched bases: 6. The CDR3 DNA is TGTGCCAGCAGTCCGCCCGGGAGGCCCTACGAGCAGTACTTC. This sequence encodes CASSPPGRPYEQYF.

The chain carries TRBV2 and TRBJ2-7, with 7 bases aligning to TRBD1. Germline assignment: CDR1 SNHLY and CDR2 FYNNEI. The CDR3 spans 15 residues. The V gene end was trimmed by 1 base and the J gene end by 3 bases; junction bases not matched to a gene: 6. The CDR3 here is CASSEVITGVYEQYF. In DNA, the CDR3 is TGTGCCAGCAGTGAAGTAATAACAGGGGTCTACGAGCAGTACTTC.

The V and J genes are TRBV28 and TRBJ2-1, with 12 bases aligning to TRBD1. The ends lost 10 bases at V and 0 bases at J; junction bases unmatched: 13. The V gene's germline CDR1 is MDHEN and CDR2 SYDVKM. CDR3 size: 18 residues. This chain's CDR3 is CAIDPGTGGSNSYNEQFF. The CDR3 nucleotides are TGTGCCATCGACCCCGGGACAGGGGGCTCGAACTCCTACAATGAGCAGTTCTTC.